One and the same sample provided the 25 T cell receptor beta chains below, sequenced in a study of T-cell reconstitution after alpha-beta-depleted transplantation in children. The TCRbeta library incorporated unique molecular identifiers. In TCRdb, the PCR reads were re-called with MiXCR into one record per CDR3 protein. The data hold 420,000 or so distinct CDR3 sequences, with around 9.9% observed a single time. Sequenced material: PBMCs from the stem cell graft donor, taken from the stem cell graft. Receptor source: a human donor who donated a stem cell graft to a child with acute myeloid leukemia.

In this sample, this clonotype turned up a few times. The chain uses TRBV7-3 and TRBJ2-1, with D perhaps being TRBD1 or TRBD2 (5 bases each). The germline CDR1 and CDR2 sequences are SGHTA and FQGTGA. CDR3 length: 15 residues. Trimming cost V 5 bases and J 10 bases, with 21 bases left between them. CDR3 DNA sequence: TGTGCCAGCAGCCCCACCGGGACCCCATTTGGGGAGCAGTTCTTC. Translation: CASSPTGTPFGEQFF.

This clonotype was recorded at least ten times. The chain joins TRBV6-2 or TRBV6-3 to TRBJ1-5, with D possibly TRBD1 on 6 matching bases. V lost 2 bases and J 3 bases, leaving 11 bases between the germline ends. This CDR3 spans 15 amino acids. Germline CDR1 is MNHEY and CDR2 is SVGEGT. CDR3 protein: CASSYPDRNNQPQHF. The CDR3 DNA sequence: TGTGCCAGCAGTTACCCTGACAGGAACAATCAGCCCCAGCATTTT.

V gene TRBV5-1 combines with J gene TRBJ2-3; 10 positions match TRBD2. Germline CDR1 reads SGHRS; CDR2 reads YFSETQ. V shed 4 bases and J 3 bases; nucleotides not matched to a gene: 8. This CDR3 comprises 16 residues. CDR3 protein: CASSVVTSGDTDTQYF. CDR3 coding DNA: TGCGCCAGCAGCGTAGTCACTAGCGGGGATACAGATACGCAGTATTTT. Using reference TRBV5-1 and TRBJ2-3 for the parts outside the CDR3, the full variable domain is KAGVTQTPRYLIKTRGQQVTLSCSPISGHRSVSWYQQTPGQGLQFLFEYFSETQRNKGNFPGRFSGRQFSNSRSEMNVSTLELGDSALYLCASSVVTSGDTDTQYFGPGTRLTVL.

This clonotype was recorded at least ten times. This CDR3 reads CASSLLAGTTSTDTQYF. DNA for the CDR3: TGCGCCAGCAGCCTACTAGCGGGGACAACTAGCACAGATACGCAGTATTTT. The V gene is TRBV4-1, the J gene TRBJ2-3; 10 bases line up with TRBD2. J lost 0 bases, V lost 4 bases, and 7 bases had no gene match. The CDR3 length is 17 residues. CDR1 is MGHRA and CDR2 is YSYEKL in the germline V gene.

There are a few counts of this clonotype. This chain connects TRBV5-6 to TRBJ1-3; 9 nucleotides align to TRBD1. The germline CDR1 and CDR2 sequences are SGHDT and YYEEEE. This CDR3 spans 15 amino acids. V gave up 3 bases and J gave up 4 bases; unmatched junction bases: 5. Here the CDR3 reads CASSSTGGEGNTIYF. The CDR3 bases are TGTGCCAGCAGCTCGACAGGGGGAGAAGGAAACACCATATATTTT.

The chain is built from TRBV9 and TRBJ2-1; 7 positions match TRBD1. The V and J ends lost 2 bases and 2 bases, in that order; junction bases with no gene match: 7. The germline V gene encodes CDR1 SGDLS and CDR2 YYNGEE. The CDR3 runs 16 residues. CDR3 amino acids: CASSVSEGATYNEQFF. CDR3 sequence (DNA): TGTGCCAGCAGCGTTTCCGAGGGGGCTACCTACAATGAGCAGTTCTTC.

A few counts support this clonotype. CDR3 nucleotide sequence: TGCAGTGCTAGAGGGGGTGGGAACAATGAGCAGTTCTTC. As protein: CSARGGGNNEQFF. The genes are TRBV20-1 and TRBJ2-1; D is ambiguous. The CDR3 runs to 13 residues. Germline V lookup: CDR1 DFQATT, CDR2 SNEGSKA (reference sequence). V shed 1 base and J shed 5 bases, with 9 bases lying between them.

The chain links TRBV5-1 to TRBJ2-1, with D perhaps TRBD1 or TRBD2 (5 bases each). Trimming left V 0 bases short and J 8 bases short, with 15 bases between. The CDR3 is 15 residues long. CDR1 SGHRS and CDR2 YFSETQ come from the germline V gene. The CDR3 loop reads CASSLVAGAGDEQFF. CDR3 DNA: TGCGCCAGCAGCTTGGTGGCCGGGGCGGGCGATGAGCAGTTCTTC.

This chain connects TRBV5-1 to TRBJ1-1; unclear D gene. CDR3 size: 15 residues. Germline V lookup: CDR1 SGHRS, CDR2 YFSETQ. V lost 0 bases, J lost 4 bases, and 13 bases lay in between. CDR3 region: CASSLEAVGTTEAFF. The CDR3, as DNA: TGCGCCAGCAGCTTGGAGGCAGTAGGAACCACTGAAGCTTTCTTT.

Comment on this clonotype: Germline and junction disagree at one end, which may indicate a read error. The chain links TRBV10-3 to TRBJ2-5, with 9 bases identical to TRBD1. CDR3 length: 15 residues. Germline assignment: CDR1 ENHRY and CDR2 SYGVKD. CDR3 bases: TGCGCCGGCTCTGCCTTTGGGACAGGGCAAGAGACCCAGTACTTC. Its protein is CAGSAFGTGQETQYF.

This clonotype has a count of ten or more. The chain's CDR3 is CASSQDSYEQYF. CDR3 sequence (DNA): TGTGCCAGCAGCCAAGACTCCTACGAGCAGTACTTC. V usage is TRBV4-2 and J usage is TRBJ2-7; D is ambiguous. The CDR3 has 12 amino acids. The germline V and J ends were trimmed by 0 bases and 0 bases, with 0 bases remaining between them. CDR1 LGHNA and CDR2 YNFKEQ come from the germline V gene.

The chain couples TRBV20-1 to TRBJ2-2, with D possibly being TRBD2 (5 bases). The CDR3 loop spans 13 amino acids. The V gene lost 2 bases and the J gene lost 4 bases, with 8 bases spanning the gap. Per germline, CDR1 DFQATT and CDR2 SNEGSKA (reference sequence). CDR3 DNA sequence: TGCAGTGCTAGAAGGACTGGCACCGGGGAGCTGTTTTTT. The encoded protein is CSARRTGTGELFF.

This clonotype was found a few times. The J gene is TRBJ2-7, the V gene TRBV10-3; D not resolved. Trimming shortened V by 10 bases and J by 2 bases, and 15 bases separated the two germline ends. Germline V gives CDR1 ENHRY, CDR2 SYGVKD. The CDR3 is 13 residues long. The DNA for the CDR3 is TGTGCCACCCGGCGGCCACTGACCTACGAGCAGTACGTC. Residues: CATRRPLTYEQYV.

The table lists this clonotype with a few counts. This chain joins TRBV27 and TRBJ2-1, with TRBD2 as a possible D gene (6 bases). The germline V gene encodes CDR1 MNHEY and CDR2 SMNVEV (reference sequence). V was cut by 3 bases and J by 3 bases, with 24 bases left in between. The CDR3 has 19 residues. CDR3 DNA sequence: TGTGCCAGCAGTTTTGCTCTAGGTCTCTCGCGGGAAGTCTACAATGAGCAGTTCTTC. Amino acid sequence: CASSFALGLSREVYNEQFF.

This clonotype was recorded many times. The chain recombines TRBV28 with TRBJ2-5, with D perhaps being TRBD1 or TRBD2 (5 bases each). The CDR3 is made up of 16 amino acids. The V gene's germline CDR1 is MDHEN and CDR2 SYDVKM. The V gene lost 2 bases and the J gene lost 1 base, with 14 bases spanning the gap. The DNA for the CDR3 is TGTGCCAGCAGTTTAAAGGGACGGATGATCCAAGAGACCCAGTACTTC. Protein: CASSLKGRMIQETQYF.

This clonotype has a handful of counts. The chain combines TRBV12-3 or TRBV12-4 with TRBJ2-1, with TRBD2 identical over 16 bases. Germline trimming cut 6 bases from V and 9 bases from J; bases unmatched to any gene: 8. The CDR3 has 16 amino acids. The CDR3 is CASSTGTSGGDGEQFF. CDR3 sequence (DNA): TGTGCCAGCAGCACCGGGACTAGCGGGGGGGATGGTGAGCAGTTCTTC.

This clonotype was recorded at least ten times. V usage is TRBV2 and J usage is TRBJ2-3, with no clear D. V shed 6 bases and J shed 5 bases, with 9 bases lying between them. The length of the CDR3 is 12 residues. The V gene's germline CDR1 is SNHLY and CDR2 FYNNEI. In DNA, the CDR3 is TGTGCCAGCAGAGTGGTCGGAGATACGCAGTATTTT. This encodes CASRVVGDTQYF.

This clonotype turned up a few times. The CDR3 coding sequence is TGTGCCAGCACCCAACTAGCGGGGGCTTTCTCCTACAATGAGCAGTTCTTC. Translation: CASTQLAGAFSYNEQFF. The J gene is TRBJ2-1, the V gene TRBV12-3 or TRBV12-4, with TRBD2 matching 11 bases. There are 17 residues in the CDR3. The ends lost 7 bases at V and 0 bases at J; junction bases unmatched: 8.

This clonotype came up a few times. The V gene is TRBV12-3 or TRBV12-4, the J gene TRBJ1-1; a weak D match, TRBD1 (5 bases). This CDR3 is 13 amino acids long. V lost 7 bases and J lost 5, with 14 bases in between. CDR3 in DNA: TGTGCCAGCAATATCCAGCCAGGGACTGAAGCTTTCTTT. It is translated as CASNIQPGTEAFF.

The chain links TRBV20-1 to TRBJ2-1, with 14 bases identical to TRBD2. Looked up from germline, CDR1 is DFQATT and CDR2 is SNEGSKA (reference sequence). This CDR3 has 15 amino acids. Trimming removed 3 bases from V and 10 bases from J; junction bases left unmatched: 8. The CDR3 sequence is CSASLGTSGSSEQFF. The CDR3 DNA follows: TGCAGTGCTAGTTTAGGGACTAGCGGGAGTAGCGAGCAGTTCTTC.

The chain couples TRBV20-1 to TRBJ2-2; no firm D call. The CDR3 contains 12 residues. Germline V gene lookup returns CDR1 DFQATT and CDR2 SNEGSKA (reference sequence). V lost 6 bases to trimming and J lost 0 bases, with 5 bases between them. The CDR3 sequence is CSADSNTGELFF. The CDR3 DNA reads TGCAGTGCCGACTCGAACACCGGGGAGCTGTTTTTT.

This clonotype was detected only a few times. Here the CDR3 DNA reads TGCAGTGCCCAGGACAGGCGACAAGAGACCCAGTACTTC. It codes for CSAQDRRQETQYF. The V gene is TRBV20-1, the J gene TRBJ2-5, with 7 nucleotides matching TRBD1. The germline gives CDR1 DFQATT, CDR2 SNEGSKA (reference sequence). The CDR3 contains 13 residues. V trimming: 6 bases; J trimming: 2 bases; junction bases outside the gene matches: 6.

This clonotype appeared once. This chain links TRBV4-3 with TRBJ2-2; D assignment may be TRBD1 or TRBD2 (6 bases each). Per germline, CDR1 LGHNA and CDR2 YSLEER. There are 16 residues in the CDR3. V lost 4 bases, J lost 5 bases, and 17 bases lay in between. The CDR3 DNA follows: TGCGCCAGCAGCCGCACCCGAGGGGGGAATACCGGGGAGCTGTTTTTT. Amino acids: CASSRTRGGNTGELFF.

The chain couples TRBV5-1 to TRBJ1-1, with D maybe TRBD1 (6 bases). V was trimmed by 2 bases and J by 4 bases, leaving 12 bases between them. The CDR3 has 14 residues. Germline V gene data show CDR1 as SGHRS and CDR2 as YFSETQ. The CDR3 sequence: CASSLQGGGTEAFF. In DNA form, the CDR3 reads TGCGCCAGCAGCTTACAGGGTGGGGGCACTGAAGCTTTCTTT. The full variable domain, with the rest looked up from reference TRBV5-1 and TRBJ1-1, is KAGVTQTPRYLIKTRGQQVTLSCSPISGHRSVSWYQQTPGQGLQFLFEYFSETQRNKGNFPGRFSGRQFSNSRSEMNVSTLELGDSALYLCASSLQGGGTEAFFGQGTRLTVV.

This clonotype occurred a few times. This chain links TRBV15 with TRBJ1-5, with D unresolved. CDR1 is LNHNV and CDR2 is YYDKDF in the germline V gene (reference sequence). V was cut by 1 base and J by 9 bases, with 7 bases left in between. The CDR3 has 12 amino acids. Here the CDR3 reads CATSRAGRPQHF. CDR3 nucleotides: TGTGCCACCAGCAGAGCTGGTCGGCCCCAGCATTTT.